This T cell receptor beta chain was sequenced for a study of T-cell reconstitution after alpha-beta-depleted transplantation in children (TCRdb year 2016). Broadly, across the study: Using TCR repertoire profiling, the study quantitatively followed how T-cell immune reconstitution unfolded in children after TCRalphabeta/CD19-depleted allogeneic hematopoietic cell transplantation. Here is what the overall study found, with its caveats: About two months after transplant, the apparently early recovery of alphabetaT-cell counts reportedly depended on just several hundred clones that had expanded rapidly and came from non-depleted graft cells. Over the following months the frequencies of hyperexpanded clones went down, and after one year T-cell counts and TCRbeta diversity were mostly credited to newly produced T cells. In some patients, the high TCRbeta diversity seen at day 60 was put down to recipient T cells and intrathymic progenitors that had survived conditioning.

Concerning this clonotype itself: The specificity of this receptor is unknown. No much larger clonotype is one base removed from it; base qualities were not supplied.

Reading the label with the study, this specimen's treatment or condition is: allogeneic hematopoietic cell transplantation with graft depleted of TCRalphabeta T cells and CD19 B cells. TCRalphabeta/CD19-depleted allogeneic hematopoietic cell grafts were given to the transplant recipients, all of whom were children. V loses 4 bases of germline sequence and J loses 9 bases, and the interval between the two ends is 10 bases. The CDR3 has 11 amino acids, counting the end cysteine and phenylalanine. Only CDR3 DNA remains: 33 bases, in frame from the first base. Reading the germline V gene (reference sequence) gives CDR1 DFQATT and CDR2 SNEGSKA. Library construction relied on PCR. The data were produced on an Illumina HiSeq 2500. TCR libraries were prepared with molecular barcoding, using unique molecular identifiers to normalize TCRbeta repertoire quantification. In TCRdb, the public reads were trimmed at Q25 with fastp and aligned with MiXCR, with productive beta chains retained. Every CDR3 protein is listed once, alongside the most common genes and DNA of its rows. The sample includes hundreds of thousands of distinct CDR3 sequences, with over 10% observed a single time. Over 2% of the sample goes to the ten largest clones.

The chain joins TRBV20-1 to TRBJ2-4, with the D gene uncertain. This material consisted of PBMCs, mostly from graft donor cells, taken 360 days after TCRalphabeta/CD19-depleted stem cell transplant. The receptor comes from a male patient under 18 who had a stem cell transplant for acute myeloid leukemia, so the T cells may come from the graft donor. Read as DNA, the sequence is TGCAGTGCTACCAAGGAAGGCATTCAGTACTTC. This codes for CSATKEGIQYF.